This T cell receptor (beta chain) appears in the sequencing data of a study of tumor and adjacent non-tumor tissue in lung cancer. General study results and limits: Tumor tissue had significantly higher TCR diversity than normal lung. Tumor TCR diversity, when higher, was linked to shorter survival.

The library came from three nested PCR rounds adapted from ARM-PCR protocols. One entry per CDR3 protein results from TCRdb running MiXCR on the multiplex PCR reads. The repertoire holds under 95,000 distinct CDR3 sequences, with around three fifths as singletons. RNA was extracted from bulk tissue without any cell sorting. V lost 4 bases and J lost 0, with 16 bases in between. The CDR3 contains 17 residues. This clonotype was found many times. Its antigen remains unidentified. This sequence originates from a man in his 70s with non-small cell lung cancer. The chain employs TRBV12-3 or TRBV12-4 and TRBJ2-1; tentatively, D is TRBD2 (6 bases). The specimen was lung tumor tissue. CDR3 loop: CASSSTIVGGSYNEQFF. CDR3 DNA: TGTGCCAGCAGTTCGACCATAGTGGGGGGCTCCTACAATGAGCAGTTCTTC.